This TCR beta chain was retrieved from a study of control samples from healthy donors and cancer patients. This CDR3 has 15 residues. Per the germline V gene, CDR1 is SEHNR and CDR2 is FQNEAQ (reference sequence). V lost 4 bases to trimming and J lost 0 bases, with 9 bases between them. Profiled with immunoSEQ multiplex PCR; TCRdb holds only in-frame clones, not every one. This table holds about 150,000 clones, over 85% found once. This clonotype was sampled from a man in his forties or fifties in good health. The specimen was blood. V usage is TRBV7-9 and J usage is TRBJ1-4; D is uncertain. CDR3 bases: TGTGCCAGCAGCTCCGGACCGGCAACTAATGAAAAACTGTTTTTT. Its translation is CASSSGPATNEKLFF. Full variable domain (missing parts from reference TRBV7-9 and TRBJ1-4): DTGVSQNPRHKITKRGQNVTFRCDPISEHNRLYWYRQTLGQGPEFLTYFQNEAQLEKSRLLSDRFSAERPKGSFSTLEIQRTEQGDSAMYLCASSSGPATNEKLFFGSGTQLSVL.